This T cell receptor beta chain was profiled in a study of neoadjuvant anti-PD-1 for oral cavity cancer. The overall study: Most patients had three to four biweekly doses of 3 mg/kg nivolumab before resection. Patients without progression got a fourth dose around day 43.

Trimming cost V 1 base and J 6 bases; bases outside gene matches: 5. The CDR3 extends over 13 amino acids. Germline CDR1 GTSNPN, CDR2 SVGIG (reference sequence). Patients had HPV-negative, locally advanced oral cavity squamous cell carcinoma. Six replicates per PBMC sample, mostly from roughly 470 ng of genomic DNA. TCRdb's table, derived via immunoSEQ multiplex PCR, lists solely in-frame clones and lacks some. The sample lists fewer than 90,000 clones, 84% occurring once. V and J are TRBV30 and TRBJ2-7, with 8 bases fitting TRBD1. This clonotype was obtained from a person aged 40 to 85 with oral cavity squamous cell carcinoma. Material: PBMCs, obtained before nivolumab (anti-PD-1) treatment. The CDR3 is CAWSAQGVTEQYF. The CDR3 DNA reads TGTGCCTGGAGTGCACAGGGGGTCACCGAGCAGTACTTC.